The present entry profiles one TCR beta chain with its context. The CDR3 loop spans 14 amino acids. Germline values: CDR1 KGHSH, CDR2 LQKENI. The trim removed 6 bases at V and 4 bases at J, leaving 5 bases unmatched. Some clones are missing from TCRdb's copy, which holds only in-frame ones; the method was immunoSEQ multiplex PCR. The sample includes 40,000 to 50,000 clones, 80% to 90% of them seen just once. This entry belongs to a study of T cell changes during pregnancy in multiple sclerosis. The chain joins TRBV18 to TRBJ2-1; 8 bases match TRBD1. Here the sequenced sample was CD4+ T cells from peripheral blood mononuclear cells, taken in the first trimester of pregnancy. This clonotype was sampled from a female donor with multiple sclerosis, enrolled in a pregnancy study. CDR3 nucleotide sequence: TGTGCCAGCTCCCAGGACAGGGCATACAATGAGCAGTTCTTC. This codes for CASSQDRAYNEQFF.